This TCR beta chain was sequenced in a study of cytomegalovirus exposure and HLA in healthy donors. As regards this clone: Its specificity is unknown.

General observations from the study: In an earlier analysis, in some 600 donors, most V segments appeared productive either ~87% or ~30% of the time.

Use of 60 Vbeta and 13 Jbeta primers characterized the PCR. Assay used: immunoSEQ multiplex PCR; TCRdb lists only in-frame clones, some missing. The table includes around 150,000 clones, less than 90% detected once. With 3 bases clipped from V and 1 base from J, the junction kept 6 bases outside the gene matches. The CDR3 loop spans 15 amino acids. In germline, CDR1 is SGDLS, CDR2 YYNGEE. The sequence was obtained from a boy aged 2 to 10 in good health and CMV-seronegative. The chain has TRBV9 and TRBJ2-7; 8 bases are shared with TRBD1. The source material was PBMCs. CDR3 nucleotide sequence: TGTGCCAGCAGCGAGTCCCGGACAGGGTCCTACGAGCAGTACTTC. It encodes CASSESRTGSYEQYF.